This entry lists 17 T cell receptor beta chains sequenced from one sample in a study of blood T cell repertoires in COVID-19. Only in-frame clones appear in the TCRdb table, and some are missing; sequencing was by immunoSEQ multiplex PCR. The table records 150,000 to 200,000 clones, 89% of them present only once. The sequenced material came from PBMCs or T cells enriched from blood (not recorded which). The receptors come from a young woman who had recovered from COVID-19.

The chain couples TRBV24-1 to TRBJ2-3; D perhaps matches TRBD1 (8 bases). Germline V lookup: CDR1 KGHDR, CDR2 SFDVKD. The CDR3 sequence is 18 residues long. Deletions cut 5 bases from V and 1 base from J, with 21 bases between. This chain's CDR3 is CATSGGGTGLLGTDTQYF. The CDR3 DNA sequence: TGTGCCACCAGTGGGGGGGGGACAGGCCTTCTGGGCACAGATACGCAGTATTTT.

This rearrangement joins TRBV6-1 to TRBJ1-5; D remains ambiguous. Germline values: CDR1 MNHNS, CDR2 SASEGT. V shed 2 bases and J shed 11 bases, with 10 bases lying between them. This CDR3 spans 12 amino acids. CDR3 in amino acids: CASSEKLGAQHF. CDR3 sequence (DNA): TGTGCCAGCAGTGAAAAATTGGGCGCCCAGCATTTT.

This clone was observed once. The chain combines TRBV7-6 with TRBJ2-7, with 7 positions matching TRBD1. CDR1 and CDR2 from the germline V gene are SGHVS and FNYEAQ. The CDR3 is 15 amino acids. The junction had 8 bases not matched to a gene; V was cut back by 4 bases and J by 2 bases. Written as DNA, the CDR3 is TGTGCCAGCAGCTCGAAGACAGGGACAGCCTACGAGCAGTACTTC. Its translation is CASSSKTGTAYEQYF.

This clone was found a few times. The chain recombines TRBV3-1 (or the pseudogene TRBV3-2) with TRBJ2-7; 9 bases line up with TRBD1. The germline V gene has CDR1 LGHDT and CDR2 YNNKEL (reference sequence). Unmatched junction bases numbered 7, after V lost 2 bases and J lost 5 bases. The CDR3 sequence is 15 residues long. The CDR3 loop is CASSQPGTGYHEQYF. The CDR3 DNA reads as TGTGCCAGCAGCCAACCCGGGACAGGGTATCACGAGCAGTACTTC.

This clone was observed a few times. The J gene is TRBJ2-1, the V gene TRBV28; the match to TRBD2 covers 11 bases. Germline V gene sequence: CDR1 MDHEN, CDR2 SYDVKM. The CDR3 consists of 15 residues. J gave up 7 bases and V 7 bases, and 9 bases lay outside the gene matches. CDR3 nucleotides: TGTGCCAGCACCTTAGTAGCGGGAGGGGGAAATGAGCAGTTCTTC. Protein sequence: CASTLVAGGGNEQFF.

The chain links TRBV6-5 to TRBJ2-5, with D perhaps matching TRBD2 (6 bases). The CDR3 length is 14 residues. Per germline, CDR1 MNHEY and CDR2 SVGAGI. V was clipped by 5 bases and J by 5 bases, with 15 bases between them. The CDR3 bases are TGTGCCAGCAGTCCCGGACTATCCGGTGAGACCCAGTACTTC. It encodes CASSPGLSGETQYF.

This rearrangement joins TRBV6-5 to TRBJ2-7; 9 bases agree with TRBD1. Germline lookup yields CDR1 MNHEY and CDR2 SVGAGI. The CDR3 length is 15 residues. With 7 bases clipped from V and 3 bases from J, the junction kept 10 bases outside the gene matches. Here the CDR3 DNA reads TGTGCCAGCATCGACCCCGGGACAGGGCTCTACGAGCAGTACTTC. It encodes CASIDPGTGLYEQYF.

The V and J genes are TRBV6-5 and TRBJ2-1, with D uncertain. The CDR3 has 15 amino acids. V lost 2 bases and J 7 bases, leaving 15 bases between the germline ends. Germline V gives CDR1 MNHEY, CDR2 SVGAGI. The CDR3, as DNA: TGTGCCAGCAGTTACGGTTCAGGATTGGGTAATGAGCAGTTCTTC. Its translation: CASSYGSGLGNEQFF.

This clone came up once. The chain carries TRBV3-1 (or the pseudogene TRBV3-2) and TRBJ1-4, with D perhaps TRBD1 (6 bases). CDR1 is LGHDT, CDR2 YNNKEL, per germline (reference sequence). Trimming took 3 bases from V and 5 from J, leaving 10 bases between them. The CDR3 is 14 residues long. CDR3 in DNA: TGTGCCAGCAGCCATGGACAGCCGAATGAAAAACTGTTTTTT. This codes for CASSHGQPNEKLFF.

This clone has more than one count but fewer than ten. The gene calls are TRBV7-9 and TRBJ1-2; D unclear. Trimming removed 5 bases at V and 2 bases at J, with 18 bases between. This CDR3 region has 16 residues. From germline, CDR1 is SEHNR and CDR2 FQNEAQ (reference sequence). CDR3 amino acids: CASSIEGAPSNYGYTF. CDR3 DNA sequence: TGTGCCAGCAGCATCGAGGGTGCCCCGTCGAACTATGGCTACACCTTC. The complete variable domain, with remaining parts taken from reference TRBV7-9 and TRBJ1-2, reads DTGVSQNPRHKITKRGQNVTFRCDPISEHNRLYWYRQTLGQGPEFLTYFQNEAQLEKSRLLSDRFSAERPKGSFSTLEIQRTEQGDSAMYLCASSIEGAPSNYGYTFGSGTRLTVV.

The rearrangement uses TRBV4-1 and TRBJ2-7, with TRBD1 matching 7 bases. The V gene end was trimmed by 5 bases and the J gene end by 3 bases; junction bases not matched to a gene: 10. The CDR3 contains 15 residues. Germline CDR1 is MGHRA and CDR2 is YSYEKL. CDR3 in amino acids: CASSFMSGQVYEQYF. CDR3 sequence (DNA): TGCGCCAGCAGCTTCATGTCCGGACAGGTCTACGAGCAGTACTTC.

This clone showed up just once. The chain recombines TRBV5-1 with TRBJ2-7; 11 bases are shared with TRBD2. This CDR3 contains 15 residues. Germline V gene sequence: CDR1 SGHRS, CDR2 YFSETQ. V lost 5 bases and J lost 4; bases outside the gene matches: 8. The chain's CDR3 is CASSLRLAGTYEQYF. The CDR3 DNA sequence: TGCGCCAGCAGTCTCCGACTAGCGGGAACGTACGAGCAGTACTTC.

The rearrangement joins TRBV27 to TRBJ2-1, with D tentatively TRBD2 (6 bases). This CDR3 is 15 amino acids long. In germline, CDR1 is MNHEY, CDR2 SMNVEV (reference sequence). The V end lost 2 bases, the J end lost 6 bases, and 14 bases lay between the germline ends. Here the CDR3 reads CASSLRGTSVNEQFF. The CDR3, as DNA: TGTGCCAGCAGTTTACGCGGGACCTCTGTCAATGAGCAGTTCTTC.

The chain couples TRBV30 to TRBJ1-3; tentative D call: TRBD1 (5 bases). The CDR3 spans 12 residues. Germline V gene data show CDR1 as GTSNPN and CDR2 as SVGIG (reference sequence). Trimming removed 2 bases at V and 9 bases at J, with 11 bases between. CDR3 nucleotides: TGTGCCTGGAGTCCGGGGGAACGCACCATATATTTT. As protein: CAWSPGERTIYF.

This chain links TRBV5-4 with TRBJ2-5; a possible D gene is TRBD2 (6 bases). The CDR3 consists of 12 residues. The ends were cut back, 4 bases at V and 9 bases at J, with 13 bases in the middle. Germline CDR1 is SGHNT and CDR2 is YYREEE (reference sequence). DNA of the CDR3: TGTGCCAGCAGCGCAACAGGCGGGGCCCAGTACTTC. Amino acids: CASSATGGAQYF.

The chain is built from TRBV4-1 and TRBJ2-5; no reliable D call. The germline V gene encodes CDR1 MGHRA and CDR2 YSYEKL. The CDR3 length is 14 residues. V was clipped by 0 bases and J by 5 bases, with 10 bases between them. Here the CDR3 reads CASSQDLLRETQYF. The CDR3, as DNA: TGCGCCAGCAGCCAAGATCTGCTTCGGGAGACCCAGTACTTC.

The V gene is TRBV5-4, the J gene TRBJ2-2; D perhaps matches TRBD2 (6 bases). CDR1 and CDR2 from the germline V gene are SGHNT and YYREEE (reference sequence). The CDR3 runs 14 residues. Trimming stripped 5 bases from V and 2 bases from J, with 10 bases between. The CDR3 here is CASSLAPNTGELFF. The CDR3 DNA is TGTGCCAGCAGTCTAGCGCCAAACACCGGGGAGCTGTTTTTT.